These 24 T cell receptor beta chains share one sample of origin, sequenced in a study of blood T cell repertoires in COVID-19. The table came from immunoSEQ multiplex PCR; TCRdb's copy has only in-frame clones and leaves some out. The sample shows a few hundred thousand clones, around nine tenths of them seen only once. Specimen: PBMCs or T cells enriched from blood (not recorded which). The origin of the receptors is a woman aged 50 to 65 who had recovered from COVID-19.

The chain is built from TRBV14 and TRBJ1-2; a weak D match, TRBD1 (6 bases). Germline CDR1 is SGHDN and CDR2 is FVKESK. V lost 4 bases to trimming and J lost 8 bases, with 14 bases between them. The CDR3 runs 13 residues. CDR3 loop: CASSRWGPGGYTF. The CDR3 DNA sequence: TGTGCCAGCAGCCGTTGGGGGCCTGGGGGCTACACCTTC.

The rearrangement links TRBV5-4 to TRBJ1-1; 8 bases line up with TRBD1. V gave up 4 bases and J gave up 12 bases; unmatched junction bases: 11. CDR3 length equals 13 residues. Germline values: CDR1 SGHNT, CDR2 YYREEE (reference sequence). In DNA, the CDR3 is TGTGCCAGCAGCATAGACAGGGGTAGGGCGACTTTCTTT. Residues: CASSIDRGRATFF.

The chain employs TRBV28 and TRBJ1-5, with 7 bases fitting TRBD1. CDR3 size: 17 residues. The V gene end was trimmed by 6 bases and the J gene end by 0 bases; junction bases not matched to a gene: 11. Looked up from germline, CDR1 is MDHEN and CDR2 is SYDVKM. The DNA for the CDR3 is TGTGCCAGCAGCCCGGGGGGGACAGATTATAGCAATCAGCCCCAGCATTTT. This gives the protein CASSPGGTDYSNQPQHF.

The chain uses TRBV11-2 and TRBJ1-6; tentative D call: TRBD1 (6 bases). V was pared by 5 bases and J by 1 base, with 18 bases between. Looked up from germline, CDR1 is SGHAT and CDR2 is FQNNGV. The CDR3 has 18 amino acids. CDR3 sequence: CASSQTGPGASYNSPLHF. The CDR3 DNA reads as TGTGCCAGCAGCCAGACAGGACCAGGGGCATCCTATAATTCACCCCTCCACTTT. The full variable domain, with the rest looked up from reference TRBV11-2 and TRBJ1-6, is EAGVAQSPRYKIIEKRQSVAFWCNPISGHATLYWYQQILGQGPKLLIQFQNNGVVDDSQLPKDRFSAERLKGVDSTLKIQPAKLEDSAVYLCASSQTGPGASYNSPLHFGNGTRLTVT.

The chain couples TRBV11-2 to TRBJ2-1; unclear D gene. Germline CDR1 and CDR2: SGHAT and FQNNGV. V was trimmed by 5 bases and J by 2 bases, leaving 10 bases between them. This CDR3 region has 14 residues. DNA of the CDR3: TGTGCCAGCAGCACACCTAGTACCTACAATGAGCAGTTCTTC. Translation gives CASSTPSTYNEQFF. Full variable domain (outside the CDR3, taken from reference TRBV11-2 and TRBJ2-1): EAGVAQSPRYKIIEKRQSVAFWCNPISGHATLYWYQQILGQGPKLLIQFQNNGVVDDSQLPKDRFSAERLKGVDSTLKIQPAKLEDSAVYLCASSTPSTYNEQFFGPGTRLTVL.

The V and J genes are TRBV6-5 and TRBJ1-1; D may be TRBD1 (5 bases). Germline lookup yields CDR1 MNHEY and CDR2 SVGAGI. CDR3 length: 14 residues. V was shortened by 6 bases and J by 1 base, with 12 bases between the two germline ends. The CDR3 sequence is CASSLAGTNTEAFF. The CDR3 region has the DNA TGTGCCAGCAGCCTTGCGGGGACGAACACTGAAGCTTTCTTT.

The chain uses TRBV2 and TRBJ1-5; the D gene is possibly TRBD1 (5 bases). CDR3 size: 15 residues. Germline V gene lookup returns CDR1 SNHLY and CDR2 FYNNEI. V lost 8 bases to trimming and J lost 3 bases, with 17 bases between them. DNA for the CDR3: TGTGCCAGCGGGAGGGACGGCGCTATCAATCAGCCCCAGCATTTT. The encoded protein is CASGRDGAINQPQHF.

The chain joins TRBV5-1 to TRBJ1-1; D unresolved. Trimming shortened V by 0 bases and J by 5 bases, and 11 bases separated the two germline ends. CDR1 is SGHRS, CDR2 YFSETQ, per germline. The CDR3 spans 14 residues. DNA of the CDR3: TGCGCCAGCAGCTTGGAACCGGGGAGGACTGAAGCTTTCTTT. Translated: CASSLEPGRTEAFF.

Written as DNA, the CDR3 is TGTGCCAGCAACACCCAGGGCCTTCAAAATTCACCCCTCCACTTT. Protein: CASNTQGLQNSPLHF. This chain connects TRBV2 to TRBJ1-6; weak D call: TRBD1 (5 bases). The CDR3 sequence is 15 residues long. V lost 7 bases and J lost 7, with 17 bases in between. Germline assignment: CDR1 SNHLY and CDR2 FYNNEI.

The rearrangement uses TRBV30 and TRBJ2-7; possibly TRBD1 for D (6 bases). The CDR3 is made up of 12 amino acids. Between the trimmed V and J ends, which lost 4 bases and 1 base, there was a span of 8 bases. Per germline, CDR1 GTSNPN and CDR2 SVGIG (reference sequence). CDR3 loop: CAWTGASYEQYF. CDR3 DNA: TGTGCCTGGACAGGGGCTTCCTACGAGCAGTACTTC.

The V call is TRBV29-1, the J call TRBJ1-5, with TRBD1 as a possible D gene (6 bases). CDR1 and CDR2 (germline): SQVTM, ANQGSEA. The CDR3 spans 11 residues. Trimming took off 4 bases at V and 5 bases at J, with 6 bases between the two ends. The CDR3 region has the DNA TGCAGCGTTGGACAGGATCAGCCCCAGCATTTT. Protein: CSVGQDQPQHF.

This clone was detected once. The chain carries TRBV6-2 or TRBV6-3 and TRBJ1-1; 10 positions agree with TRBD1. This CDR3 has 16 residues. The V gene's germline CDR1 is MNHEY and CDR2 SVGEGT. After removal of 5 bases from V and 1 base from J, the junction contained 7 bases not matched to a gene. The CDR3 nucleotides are TGTGCCAGCAGTAGAGGACAGGGGGATTGGAACACTGAAGCTTTCTTT. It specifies CASSRGQGDWNTEAFF.

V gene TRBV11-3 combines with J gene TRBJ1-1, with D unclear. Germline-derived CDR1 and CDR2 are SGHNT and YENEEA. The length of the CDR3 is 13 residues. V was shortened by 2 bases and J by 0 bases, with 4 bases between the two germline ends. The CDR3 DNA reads TGTGCCAGCAGCTTACAGGTGAACACTGAAGCTTTCTTT. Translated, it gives CASSLQVNTEAFF.

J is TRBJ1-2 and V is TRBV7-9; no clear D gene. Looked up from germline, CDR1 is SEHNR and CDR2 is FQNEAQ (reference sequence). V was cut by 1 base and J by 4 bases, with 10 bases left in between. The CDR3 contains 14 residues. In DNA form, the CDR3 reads TGTGCCAGCAGCTTAGTGGCACCCTTCTATGGCTACACCTTC. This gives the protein CASSLVAPFYGYTF.

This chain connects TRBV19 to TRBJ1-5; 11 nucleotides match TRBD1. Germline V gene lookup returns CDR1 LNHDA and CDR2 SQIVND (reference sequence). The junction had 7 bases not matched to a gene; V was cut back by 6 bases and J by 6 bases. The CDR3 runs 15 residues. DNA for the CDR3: TGTGCCAGTAGCTGGACAGGGGGCGCCGGTCAGCCCCAGCATTTT. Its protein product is CASSWTGGAGQPQHF.

The CDR3 spells CAWSSASLGGYTF. CDR3 in DNA: TGTGCCTGGAGTTCGGCTAGCCTTGGGGGCTACACCTTC. This chain links TRBV30 with TRBJ1-2; D unresolved. V lost 2 bases and J 8 bases, leaving 15 bases between the germline ends. The V gene's germline CDR1 is GTSNPN and CDR2 SVGIG (reference sequence). This CDR3 is built from 13 residues.

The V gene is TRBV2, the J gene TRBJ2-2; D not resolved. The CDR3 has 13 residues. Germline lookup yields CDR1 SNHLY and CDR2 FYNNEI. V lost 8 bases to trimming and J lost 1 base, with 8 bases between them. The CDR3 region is CASSPENTGELFF. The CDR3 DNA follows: TGTGCCAGCTCGCCAGAGAACACCGGGGAGCTGTTTTTT.

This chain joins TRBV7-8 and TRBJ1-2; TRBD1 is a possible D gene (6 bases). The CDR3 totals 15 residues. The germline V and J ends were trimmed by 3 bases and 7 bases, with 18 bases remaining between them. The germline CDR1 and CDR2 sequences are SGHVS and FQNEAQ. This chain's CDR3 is CASSFDTGPWTGYTF. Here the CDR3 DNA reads TGTGCCAGCAGCTTTGATACAGGGCCATGGACTGGCTACACCTTC.

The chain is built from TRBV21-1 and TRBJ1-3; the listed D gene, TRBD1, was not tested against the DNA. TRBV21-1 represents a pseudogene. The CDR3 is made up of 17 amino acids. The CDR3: CASSRPTGICSGNTIYF. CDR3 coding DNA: TGTGCCAGCAGCCGCCCCACAGGAATTTGCTCTGGAAACACCATATATTTT.

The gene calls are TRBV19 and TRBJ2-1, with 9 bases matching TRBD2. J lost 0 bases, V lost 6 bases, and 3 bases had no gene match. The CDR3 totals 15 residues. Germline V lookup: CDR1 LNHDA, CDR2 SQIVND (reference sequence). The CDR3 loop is CASRHSGSSYNEQFF. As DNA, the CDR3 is TGTGCCAGTAGACATAGCGGGAGCTCCTACAATGAGCAGTTCTTC.

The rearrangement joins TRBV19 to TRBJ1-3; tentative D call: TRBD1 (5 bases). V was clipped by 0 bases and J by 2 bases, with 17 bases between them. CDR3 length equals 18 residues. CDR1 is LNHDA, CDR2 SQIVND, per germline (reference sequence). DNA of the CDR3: TGTGCCAGTAGTATAGATCCATATGGCGACAGCGCTGGAAACACCATATATTTT. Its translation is CASSIDPYGDSAGNTIYF.

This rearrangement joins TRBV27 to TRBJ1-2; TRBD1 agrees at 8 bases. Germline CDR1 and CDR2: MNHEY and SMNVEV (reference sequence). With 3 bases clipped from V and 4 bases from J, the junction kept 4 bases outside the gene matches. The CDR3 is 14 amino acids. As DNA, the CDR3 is TGTGCCAGCAGTTTCGGACAGGGAGGCTATGGCTACACCTTC. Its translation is CASSFGQGGYGYTF.

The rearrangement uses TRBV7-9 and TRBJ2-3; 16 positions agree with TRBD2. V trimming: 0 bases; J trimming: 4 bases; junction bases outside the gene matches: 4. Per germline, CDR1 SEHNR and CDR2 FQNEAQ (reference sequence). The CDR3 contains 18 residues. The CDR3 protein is CASSLAPGLAGGPDTQYF. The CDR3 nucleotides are TGTGCCAGCAGCTTAGCCCCGGGACTAGCGGGGGGGCCAGATACGCAGTATTTT.

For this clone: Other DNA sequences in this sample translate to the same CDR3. The chain's CDR3 is CSVEGRSYGYTF. In nucleotides, the CDR3 is TGCAGCGTTGAAGGCAGGTCCTATGGCTACACCTTC. The rearrangement links TRBV29-1 to TRBJ1-2; D is unclear. The CDR3 has 12 amino acids. V shed 1 base and J shed 4 bases, with 7 bases lying between them. Germline CDR1 SQVTM, CDR2 ANQGSEA.